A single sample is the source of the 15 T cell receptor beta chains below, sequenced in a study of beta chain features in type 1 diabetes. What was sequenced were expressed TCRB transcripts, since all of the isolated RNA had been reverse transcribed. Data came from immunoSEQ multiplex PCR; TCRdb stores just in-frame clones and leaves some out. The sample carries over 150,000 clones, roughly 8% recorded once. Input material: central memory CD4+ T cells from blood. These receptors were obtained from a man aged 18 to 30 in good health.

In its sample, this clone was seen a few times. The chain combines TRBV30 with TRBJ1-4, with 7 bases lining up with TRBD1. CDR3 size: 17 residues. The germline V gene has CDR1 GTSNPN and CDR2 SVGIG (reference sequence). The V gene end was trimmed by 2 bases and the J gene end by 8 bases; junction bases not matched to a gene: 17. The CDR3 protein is CAWSPYFPGGSGEKLFF. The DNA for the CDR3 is TGTGCCTGGAGTCCATACTTCCCAGGGGGAAGTGGAGAAAAACTGTTTTTT.

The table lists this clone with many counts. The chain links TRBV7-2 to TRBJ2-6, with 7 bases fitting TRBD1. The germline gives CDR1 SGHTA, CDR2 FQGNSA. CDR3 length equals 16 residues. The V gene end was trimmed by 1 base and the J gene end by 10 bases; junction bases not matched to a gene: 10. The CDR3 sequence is CASSLVRWPGGNVLTF. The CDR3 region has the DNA TGTGCCAGCAGCTTAGTGAGGTGGCCAGGGGGAAACGTCCTGACTTTC.

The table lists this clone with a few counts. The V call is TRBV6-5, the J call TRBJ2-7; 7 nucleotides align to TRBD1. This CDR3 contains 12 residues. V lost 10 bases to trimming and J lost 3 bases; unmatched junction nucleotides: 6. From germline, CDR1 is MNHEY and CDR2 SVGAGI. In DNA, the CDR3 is TGTGCCACCCGGGACAGATACTACGAGCAGTACTTC. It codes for CATRDRYYEQYF.

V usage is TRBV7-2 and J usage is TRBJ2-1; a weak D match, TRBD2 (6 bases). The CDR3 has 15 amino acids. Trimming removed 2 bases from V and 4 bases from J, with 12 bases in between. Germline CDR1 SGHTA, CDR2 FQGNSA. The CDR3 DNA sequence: TGTGCCAGCAGCTTACCTCGACGGGGGTACAATGAGCAGTTCTTC. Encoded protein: CASSLPRRGYNEQFF.

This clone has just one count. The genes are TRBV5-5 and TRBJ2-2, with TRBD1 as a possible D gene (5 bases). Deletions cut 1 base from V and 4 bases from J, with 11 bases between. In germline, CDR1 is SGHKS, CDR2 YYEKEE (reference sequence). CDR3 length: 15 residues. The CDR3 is CASSLFQGSTGELFF. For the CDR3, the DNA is TGTGCCAGCAGCTTGTTTCAGGGTAGCACCGGGGAGCTGTTTTTT. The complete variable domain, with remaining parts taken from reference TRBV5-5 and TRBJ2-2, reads DAGVTQSPTHLIKTRGQQVTLRCSPISGHKSVSWYQQVLGQGPQFIFQYYEKEERGRGNFPDRFSARQFPNYSSELNVNALLLGDSALYLCASSLFQGSTGELFFGEGSRLTVL.

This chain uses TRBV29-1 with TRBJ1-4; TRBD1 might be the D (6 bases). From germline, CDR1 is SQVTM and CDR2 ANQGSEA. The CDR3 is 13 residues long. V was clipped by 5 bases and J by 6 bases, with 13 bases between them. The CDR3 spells CSVHLGGDEKLFF. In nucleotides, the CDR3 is TGCAGCGTTCACTTAGGGGGAGATGAAAAACTGTTTTTT.

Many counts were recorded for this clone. The CDR3 DNA reads as TGTGCCAGCGCCCGGGACACAAGCTCCTACGAGCAGTACTTC. Protein product: CASARDTSSYEQYF. The chain links TRBV7-2 to TRBJ2-7; a possible D gene is TRBD1 (6 bases). CDR3 size: 14 residues. Germline V gene sequence: CDR1 SGHTA, CDR2 FQGNSA. V dropped 8 bases and J dropped 0 bases, with 14 bases sitting between them.

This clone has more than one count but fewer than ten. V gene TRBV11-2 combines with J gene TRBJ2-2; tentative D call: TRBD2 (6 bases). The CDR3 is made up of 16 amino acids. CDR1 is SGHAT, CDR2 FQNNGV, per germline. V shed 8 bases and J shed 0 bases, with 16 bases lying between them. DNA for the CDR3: TGTGCCAGCCCCTCTTTGGGGGGTACGAACACCGGGGAGCTGTTTTTT. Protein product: CASPSLGGTNTGELFF.

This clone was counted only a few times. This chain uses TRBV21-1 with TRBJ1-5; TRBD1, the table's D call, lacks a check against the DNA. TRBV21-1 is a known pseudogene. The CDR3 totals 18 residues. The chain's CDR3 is CASSYSPFGPGDNQPQHF. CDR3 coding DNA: TGTGCCAGCAGCTACTCCCCGTTTGGTCCAGGCGACAATCAGCCCCAGCATTTT.

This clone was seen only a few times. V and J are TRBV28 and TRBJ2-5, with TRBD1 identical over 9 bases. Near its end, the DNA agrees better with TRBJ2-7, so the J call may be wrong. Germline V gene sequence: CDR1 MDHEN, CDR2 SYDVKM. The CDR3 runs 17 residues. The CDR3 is CASSTQTGTGKIYEQYF. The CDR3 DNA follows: TGTGCCAGCAGCACCCAAACCGGGACAGGGAAGATATACGAGCAGTACTTC.

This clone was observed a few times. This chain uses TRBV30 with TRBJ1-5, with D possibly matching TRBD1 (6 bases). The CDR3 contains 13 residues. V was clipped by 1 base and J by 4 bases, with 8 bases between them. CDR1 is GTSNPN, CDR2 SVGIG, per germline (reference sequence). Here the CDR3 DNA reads TGTGCCTGGAGTGACAGGGAGAATCAGCCCCAGCATTTT. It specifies CAWSDRENQPQHF.

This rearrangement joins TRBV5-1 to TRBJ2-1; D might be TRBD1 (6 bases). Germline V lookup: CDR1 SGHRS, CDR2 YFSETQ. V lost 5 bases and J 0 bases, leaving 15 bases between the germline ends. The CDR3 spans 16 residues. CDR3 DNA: TGCGCCAGCAGTCAGGGGCCTGCTAGCTCCTACAATGAGCAGTTCTTC. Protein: CASSQGPASSYNEQFF.

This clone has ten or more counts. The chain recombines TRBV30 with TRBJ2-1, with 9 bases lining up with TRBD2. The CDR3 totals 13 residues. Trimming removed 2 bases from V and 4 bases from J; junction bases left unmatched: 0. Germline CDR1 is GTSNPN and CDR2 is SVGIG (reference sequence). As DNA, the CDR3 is TGTGCCTGGAGTACTAGCGGGTACAATGAGCAGTTCTTC. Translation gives CAWSTSGYNEQFF.

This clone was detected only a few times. This CDR3 reads CASSLRRYRNNQPQHF. The CDR3, as DNA: TGTGCCAGCAGTCTCCGCCGCTACAGGAACAATCAGCCCCAGCATTTT. The chain links TRBV28 to TRBJ1-5; possible D gene TRBD1, 5 bases. Trimming cost V 5 bases and J 3 bases, with 17 bases left between them. The CDR3 runs 16 residues. Germline loops: CDR1 MDHEN, CDR2 SYDVKM.

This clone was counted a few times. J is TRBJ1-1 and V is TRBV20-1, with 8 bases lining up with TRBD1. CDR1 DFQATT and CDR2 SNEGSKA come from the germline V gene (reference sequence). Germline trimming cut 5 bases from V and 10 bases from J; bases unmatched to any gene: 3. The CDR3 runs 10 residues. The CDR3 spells CSAGQGAAFF. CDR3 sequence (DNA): TGCAGTGCTGGACAGGGCGCAGCTTTCTTT.